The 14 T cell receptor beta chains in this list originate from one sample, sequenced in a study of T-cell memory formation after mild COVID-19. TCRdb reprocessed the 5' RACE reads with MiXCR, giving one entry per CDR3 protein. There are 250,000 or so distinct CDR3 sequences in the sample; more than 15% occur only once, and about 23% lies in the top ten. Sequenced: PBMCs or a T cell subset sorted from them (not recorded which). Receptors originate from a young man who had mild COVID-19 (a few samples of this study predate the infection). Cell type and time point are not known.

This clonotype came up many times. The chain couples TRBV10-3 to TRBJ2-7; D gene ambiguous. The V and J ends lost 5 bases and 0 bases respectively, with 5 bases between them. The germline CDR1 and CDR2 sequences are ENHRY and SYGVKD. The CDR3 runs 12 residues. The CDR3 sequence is CAISQDSYEQYF. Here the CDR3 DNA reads TGTGCCATCAGTCAGGACTCCTACGAGCAGTACTTC.

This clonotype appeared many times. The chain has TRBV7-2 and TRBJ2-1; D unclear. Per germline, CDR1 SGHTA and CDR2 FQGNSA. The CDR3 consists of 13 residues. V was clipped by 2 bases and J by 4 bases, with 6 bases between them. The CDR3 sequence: CASSLTDYNEQFF. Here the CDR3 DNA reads TGTGCCAGCAGCTTAACAGATTACAATGAGCAGTTCTTC.

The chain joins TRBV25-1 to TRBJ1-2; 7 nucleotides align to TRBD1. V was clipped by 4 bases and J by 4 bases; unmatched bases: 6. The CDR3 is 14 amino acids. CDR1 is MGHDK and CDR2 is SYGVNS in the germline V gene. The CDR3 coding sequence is TGTGCCAGCAGTGCTCCGGGACAGCTCTATGGCTACACCTTC. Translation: CASSAPGQLYGYTF.

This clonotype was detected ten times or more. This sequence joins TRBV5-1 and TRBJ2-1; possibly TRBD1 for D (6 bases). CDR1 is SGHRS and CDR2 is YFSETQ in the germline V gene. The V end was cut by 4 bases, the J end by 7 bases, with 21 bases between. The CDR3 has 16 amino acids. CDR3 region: CASSPIPRGSWNEQFF. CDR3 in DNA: TGCGCCAGCAGCCCCATCCCGAGGGGGTCGTGGAATGAGCAGTTCTTC.

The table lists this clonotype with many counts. This CDR3 is CASSFLAVLFF. The CDR3 nucleotides are TGTGCCAGCAGCTTTCTAGCGGTATTGTTCTTC. This chain joins TRBV7-2 and TRBJ2-1, with 7 positions matching TRBD2. With 3 bases clipped from V and 15 bases from J, the junction kept 5 bases outside the gene matches. In germline, CDR1 is SGHTA, CDR2 FQGNSA. The CDR3 is 11 amino acids.

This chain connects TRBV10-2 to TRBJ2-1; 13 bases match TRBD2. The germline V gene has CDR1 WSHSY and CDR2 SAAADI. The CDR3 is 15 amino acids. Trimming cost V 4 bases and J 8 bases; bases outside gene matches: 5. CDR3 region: CASSALAGGPDEQFF. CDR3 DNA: TGCGCCAGCAGTGCACTAGCGGGGGGGCCCGATGAGCAGTTCTTC.

This CDR3 is CASSQGSRVADTQYF. For the CDR3, the DNA is TGCGCCAGCAGCCAAGGGAGCAGGGTAGCAGATACGCAGTATTTT. V gene TRBV4-3 combines with J gene TRBJ2-3; possible D gene TRBD1, 5 bases. This CDR3 region has 15 residues. Germline lookup yields CDR1 LGHNA and CDR2 YSLEER. V gave up 1 base and J gave up 4 bases, with 12 bases separating them.

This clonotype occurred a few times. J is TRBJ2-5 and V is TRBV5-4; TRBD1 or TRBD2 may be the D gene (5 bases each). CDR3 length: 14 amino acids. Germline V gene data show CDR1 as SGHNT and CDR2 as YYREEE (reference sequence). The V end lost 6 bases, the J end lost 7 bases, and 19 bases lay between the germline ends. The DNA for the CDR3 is TGTGCCAGCAACCGCCGGGACCCTGGGGGGACCCAGTACTTC. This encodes CASNRRDPGGTQYF.

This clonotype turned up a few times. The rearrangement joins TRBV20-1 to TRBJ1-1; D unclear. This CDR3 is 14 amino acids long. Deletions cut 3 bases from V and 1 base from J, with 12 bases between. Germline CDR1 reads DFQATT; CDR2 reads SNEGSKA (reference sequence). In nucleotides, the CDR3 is TGCAGTGCTAGGCCGGACGGGAGGAACACTGAAGCTTTCTTT. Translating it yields CSARPDGRNTEAFF.

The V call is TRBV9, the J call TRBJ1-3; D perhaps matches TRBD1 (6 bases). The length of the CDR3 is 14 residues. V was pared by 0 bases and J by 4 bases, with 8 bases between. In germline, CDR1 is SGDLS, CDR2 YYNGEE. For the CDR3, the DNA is TGTGCCAGCAGCGTAGGAGGACAGGGAAACACCATATATTTT. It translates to CASSVGGQGNTIYF.

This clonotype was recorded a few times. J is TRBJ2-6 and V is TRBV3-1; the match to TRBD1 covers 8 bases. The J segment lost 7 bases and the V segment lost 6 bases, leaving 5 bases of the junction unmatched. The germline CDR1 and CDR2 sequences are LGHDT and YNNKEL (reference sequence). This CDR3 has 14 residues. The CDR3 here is CASRQQGAANVLTF. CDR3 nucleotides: TGTGCCAGCAGACAGCAGGGGGCAGCCAACGTCCTGACTTTC.

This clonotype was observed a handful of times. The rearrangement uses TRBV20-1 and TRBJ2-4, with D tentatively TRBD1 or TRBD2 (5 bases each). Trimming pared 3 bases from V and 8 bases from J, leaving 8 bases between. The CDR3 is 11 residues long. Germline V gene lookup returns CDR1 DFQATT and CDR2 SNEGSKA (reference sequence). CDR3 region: CSARGRDIQYF. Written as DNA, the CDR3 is TGCAGTGCTAGGGGACGGGACATTCAGTACTTC.

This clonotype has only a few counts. This CDR3 is CASDKRGGLTGELFF. The CDR3 region has the DNA TGTGCCAGCGACAAGCGGGGGGGCCTGACCGGGGAGCTGTTTTTT. This chain links TRBV9 with TRBJ2-2; TRBD2 matches at 10 bases. The CDR3 totals 15 residues. Germline V gene sequence: CDR1 SGDLS, CDR2 YYNGEE. V gave up 7 bases and J gave up 5 bases; unmatched junction bases: 8.

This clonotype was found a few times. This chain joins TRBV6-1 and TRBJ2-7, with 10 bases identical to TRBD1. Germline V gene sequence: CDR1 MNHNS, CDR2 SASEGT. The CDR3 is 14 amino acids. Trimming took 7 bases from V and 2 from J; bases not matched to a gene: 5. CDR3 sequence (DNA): TGTGCCAGCACAGAGACAGGGGGCACCTACGAGCAGTACGTC. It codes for CASTETGGTYEQYV.